The clone carrying this TCR beta chain was observed many times. The antigen remains unidentified. Germline CDR1 is MNHEY and CDR2 is SVGEGT. The CDR3 runs to 13 residues. V dropped 5 bases and J dropped 4 bases, with 11 bases sitting between them. For TCR beta, libraries came from iRepertoire HTBI primers and Arm-PCR of CDR3 regions. TCRdb re-called the multiplex PCR reads through MiXCR, storing one row per CDR3 protein. The sample has almost 450,000 distinct CDR3 sequences, around 17% seen once; the top ten hold approximately 12%. Time point denoted: newly diagnosed GD, antithyroid drugs for less than 3 months. Construction of the TCR library relied on RNA isolated from PBMCs. The data stem from a study of regulatory T cells in long-lasting Graves disease. Broader study findings: Possibly, too few samples lowered accuracy.

The same specimen was also included in a second study, on T cells in Graves' hyperthyroidism and ophthalmopathy.

The receptor comes from a young woman with Graves disease. V is TRBV6-2 or TRBV6-3 and J is TRBJ1-2; D gene ambiguous. The sequences come from peripheral blood mononuclear cells (PBMCs), collected at new diagnosis, from a patient treated with antithyroid drugs. The CDR3 sequence: CASSETESYGYTF. The DNA of the CDR3 is TGTGCCAGCAGTGAAACAGAGAGCTATGGCTACACCTTC.